Listed below are T cell receptor beta chains from one sample, sequenced in a study of blood T cell repertoires in COVID-19. The protocol was immunoSEQ multiplex PCR, while the TCRdb copy is restricted to in-frame clones and leaves out a portion. The sample carries hundreds of thousands of clones, approximately 91% recorded once. Sequenced material: peripheral blood. The source is a woman aged 45-60 years with COVID-19, enrolled during active disease. The CDR3 runs from the conserved cysteine through the conserved F or W. Fields, in order: J gene, V gene, D gene, clone size, CDR3 DNA, CDR3 protein. The D gene is left open where the match is weak. Expanded clones get a size class; other rows say once, few or many, or leave the size out.

>TRBJ2-3|TRBV11-2|TRBD2|NA
TGTGCCAGCAGCTTTCGGACTAGCGGGGCCCGCACAGATACGCAGTATTTT
CASSFRTSGARTDTQYF
>TRBJ1-2|TRBV30|TRBD1|NA
TGTGCCTGGAGCTCCGGGACAGGGACCCTGAACTATGGCTACACCTTC
CAWSSGTGTLNYGYTF
>TRBJ2-5|TRBV12-3/TRBV12-4|NA|NA
TGTGCCAGCAGCGGGGAGACCCAGTACTTC
CASSGETQYF
>TRBJ1-1|TRBV4-1|TRBD1|NA
TGCGCCAGCAGAAAGGGACAGGGGGAGAACACTGAAGCTTTCTTT
CASRKGQGENTEAFF
>TRBJ1-1|TRBV5-1|NA|NA
TGCGCCAGCAGCCTGTCTGCGGCGGGTACTGAAGCTTTCTTT
CASSLSAAGTEAFF
>TRBJ1-5|TRBV9|NA|NA
TGTGCCAGCAGCGTAGGAGTACAGCCCAATCAGCCCCAGCATTTT
CASSVGVQPNQPQHF
>TRBJ2-7|TRBV10-1|TRBD1|NA
TGCGCCAGCAGTGAGGAGGTACAGGGGGCCTACGAGCAGTACTTC
CASSEEVQGAYEQYF
>TRBJ1-1|TRBV12-3/TRBV12-4|TRBD1|NA
TGTGCCAGCAGTCCCCGGGACAGGGCTCGCGCTTTCTTT
CASSPRDRARAFF
>TRBJ2-7|TRBV29-1|TRBD1|NA
TGCAGCGTTGGCGATGGACAGGACTACGAGCAGTACTTC
CSVGDGQDYEQYF
>TRBJ2-3|TRBV6-4|NA|NA
TGTGCCAGCAGTAAGGACTGGACCACAGATACGCAGTATTTT
CASSKDWTTDTQYF
>TRBJ1-3|TRBV6-5|TRBD1|NA
TGTGCCAGCAGCCAAGGGACAGGGATAGGAAACACCATATATTTT
CASSQGTGIGNTIYF
>TRBJ1-1|TRBV6-5|NA|many
TGTGCCAGCAGTCCGCCAGTAGCTATGAACACTGAAGCTTTCTTT
CASSPPVAMNTEAFF
>TRBJ2-1|TRBV10-2|TRBD2|NA
TGCGCCAGCAGGCTAGCGGGGGGGCCATATGAGCAGTTCTTC
CASRLAGGPYEQFF
>TRBJ1-1|TRBV25-1|NA|NA
TGTGCCAGCAGTCAAGCAGGGGCGAACACTGAAGCTTTCTTT
CASSQAGANTEAFF
>TRBJ2-7|TRBV19|TRBD2|NA
TGTGCCAGTAGTATACGGGCCGGCGGGGGACCCTACGAGCAGTACTTC
CASSIRAGGGPYEQYF
>TRBJ1-1|TRBV11-2|NA|NA
TGTGCCAGCAGCCCATTCGCTAAGAACACTGAAGCTTTCTTT
CASSPFAKNTEAFF
>TRBJ2-3|TRBV5-4|NA|NA
TGTGCCAGCAGCAGCCCGGGACTGAGCACAGATACGCAGTATTTT
CASSSPGLSTDTQYF
>TRBJ2-3|TRBV5-1|TRBD2|NA
TGCGCCAGCAGCCAACTAGCGGGGGCCAGCACAGATACGCAGTATTTT
CASSQLAGASTDTQYF
>TRBJ1-4|TRBV5-6|NA|once
TGTGCCAGCAGCAGTACAGGGAGGGAAGAAAAACTGTTTTTT
CASSSTGREEKLFF
>TRBJ2-7|TRBV27|NA|NA
TGTGCCAGCACAGGGTTCGGCGAGCAGTACTTC
CASTGFGEQYF
>TRBJ2-2|TRBV19|NA|NA
TGTGCCAGTAGCCGCCCCCGAGGGGGGGGAGACACCGGGGAGCTGTTTTTT
CASSRPRGGGDTGELFF
>TRBJ1-2|TRBV7-9|NA|NA
TGTGCCATACAGAACCGGGACATCAACGGAGACTATGGCTACACCTTC
CAIQNRDINGDYGYTF
>TRBJ2-2|TRBV2|NA|few
TGTGCCAGCAGTGAAGGTCTGAACACCGGGGAGCTGTTTTTT
CASSEGLNTGELFF
>TRBJ1-3|TRBV5-1|NA|NA
TGCGCCAGCAGCGCGGGCGTCCCTGGAAACACCATATATTTT
CASSAGVPGNTIYF
>TRBJ2-7|TRBV3-1/TRBV3-2|TRBD2|NA
TGTGCCAGCAGCCAAGAGGCGGGGGGCGAGCAGTACTTC
CASSQEAGGEQYF
>TRBJ2-7|TRBV7-9|TRBD2|NA
TGTGCCAGCAGCCCCCCCGGCGGGGGGGTTATGTACTTC
CASSPPGGGVMYF
>TRBJ2-7|TRBV28|NA|NA
TGTGCCAGCAGTCCCCAGGGGTCCCGCTACGAGCAGTACTTC
CASSPQGSRYEQYF
>TRBJ1-1|TRBV12-3/TRBV12-4|NA|NA
TGTGCCAGCAGTCAATTTCTCGGGGGGACTTTCTTT
CASSQFLGGTFF
>TRBJ1-1|TRBV2|TRBD1|once
TGTGCCAGTAGACAGGGTTTGAATACTGAAGCTTTCTTT
CASRQGLNTEAFF
>TRBJ2-2|TRBV5-5|NA|NA
TGTGCCAGCCGCAGGGTGAACACCGGGGAGCTGTTTTTT
CASRRVNTGELFF
>TRBJ1-1|TRBV5-4|TRBD1|NA
TGTGCCAGCAGCTTGGGGACAGGGTACACTGAAGCTTTCTTT
CASSLGTGYTEAFF
>TRBJ1-1|TRBV2|NA|NA
TGTGCCAGCACCCCCCGTGACGGGGGGAACACTGAAGCTTTCTTT
CASTPRDGGNTEAFF
>TRBJ2-3|TRBV25-1|NA|NA
TGTGCCAGCAGTGAAGGTCTGCGGAGCGACACAGATACGCAGTATTTT
CASSEGLRSDTDTQYF
>TRBJ1-1|TRBV6-5|NA|NA
TGTGCCAGCAGCCTGGGAGAGACTGAAGCTTTCTTT
CASSLGETEAFF
>TRBJ2-7|TRBV6-6|TRBD1|NA
TGTGCCAGCTCGGAACAGACAGGGATCGACGAGCAGTACTTC
CASSEQTGIDEQYF
>TRBJ2-7|TRBV6-6|NA|NA
TGTGCCAGCAGTTACGCCCCGGACAGACCGGTCTACGAGCAGTACTTC
CASSYAPDRPVYEQYF
>TRBJ1-1|TRBV5-5|NA|NA
TGTGCCAGCAGCTTTTATGCTGAAGCTTTCTTT
CASSFYAEAFF
>TRBJ2-3|TRBV29-1|TRBD2|NA
TGCAGCGTTGAGGGACTAGTCCTTGGGACAGATACGCAGTATTTT
CSVEGLVLGTDTQYF
>TRBJ2-7|TRBV5-4|TRBD2|NA
TGTGCCAGCAGCCACGGGGGGGCCAACGAGCAGTACTTC
CASSHGGANEQYF
>TRBJ2-3|TRBV2|NA|NA
TGTGCCAGCAGTCCCAGGGGCCCTACAGATACGCAGTATTTT
CASSPRGPTDTQYF
>TRBJ2-1|TRBV27|TRBD1|NA
TGTGCCAGCAGTTTTGGGACAGGGTCCAATGAGCAGTTCTTC
CASSFGTGSNEQFF
>TRBJ1-2|TRBV11-2|NA|NA
TGTGCCAGCAGCTTAGAAGGCAGGGGATGGTATGGCTACACCTTC
CASSLEGRGWYGYTF
>TRBJ1-2|TRBV28|NA|NA
TGTGCCGGTACAGGGAGAGGATATGGCTACACCTTC
CAGTGRGYGYTF
>TRBJ2-1|TRBV5-1|NA|NA
TGCGCCAGCAGCTTAAGTAGCTCTGAGCAGTTCTTC
CASSLSSSEQFF
>TRBJ2-3|TRBV7-9|TRBD2|few
TGTGCCAGCAGCTTCTCATCCCTAGCGGGGGTCCCAGATACGCAGTATTTT
CASSFSSLAGVPDTQYF
>TRBJ1-2|TRBV7-2|NA|NA
TGTGCCTGGGGGGGGACCACTAACTATGGCTACACCTTC
CAWGGTTNYGYTF
>TRBJ1-6|TRBV2|NA|NA
TGTGCCAGCAGATCGGACAGTCAATCCTCCTATAATTCACCCCTCCACTTT
CASRSDSQSSYNSPLHF
>TRBJ1-6|TRBV30|TRBD1|few
TGTGCCTGGGGGACAGGCATCTCGTATTCACCCCTCCACTTT
CAWGTGISYSPLHF
>TRBJ2-7|TRBV4-2|TRBD2|NA
TGTGCCAGCAGCCCCTCCCCAGCGGGGGGACCCTACGAGCAGTACTTC
CASSPSPAGGPYEQYF
>TRBJ2-5|TRBV24-1|NA|NA
TGTGCCACCAGTGACCCCGGGACTCCCCTAGAGACCCAGTACTTC
CATSDPGTPLETQYF
>TRBJ1-4|TRBV12-3/TRBV12-4|NA|NA
TGTGCCAGCAGTCCTCGGACTAATGAAAAACTGTTTTTT
CASSPRTNEKLFF
>TRBJ1-5|TRBV6-1|TRBD1|NA
TGTGCCAGCAGTGATCCCCACAGGGGTGCGAGTCAGCCCCAGCATTTT
CASSDPHRGASQPQHF
>TRBJ1-6|TRBV5-4|TRBD1|NA
TGTGCCAGCAGCCAACGGACAGGCCCTGTGGCACCCCTCCACTTT
CASSQRTGPVAPLHF
>TRBJ2-3|TRBV2|NA|NA
TGTGCCAGCAGTGAAAGGCGGAGCACAGATACGCAGTATTTT
CASSERRSTDTQYF
>TRBJ2-6|TRBV2|NA|NA
TGTGCCGGTAATACAGGTTTCTCTGGGGCCAACGTCCTGACTTTC
CAGNTGFSGANVLTF
>TRBJ2-3|TRBV15|NA|NA
TGTGCCACCACCCCCTCTTCTAGCACAGATACGCAGTATTTT
CATTPSSSTDTQYF
>TRBJ1-3|TRBV30|NA|NA
TGTGCCTGGAGTGCAGGAAACACCATATATTTT
CAWSAGNTIYF